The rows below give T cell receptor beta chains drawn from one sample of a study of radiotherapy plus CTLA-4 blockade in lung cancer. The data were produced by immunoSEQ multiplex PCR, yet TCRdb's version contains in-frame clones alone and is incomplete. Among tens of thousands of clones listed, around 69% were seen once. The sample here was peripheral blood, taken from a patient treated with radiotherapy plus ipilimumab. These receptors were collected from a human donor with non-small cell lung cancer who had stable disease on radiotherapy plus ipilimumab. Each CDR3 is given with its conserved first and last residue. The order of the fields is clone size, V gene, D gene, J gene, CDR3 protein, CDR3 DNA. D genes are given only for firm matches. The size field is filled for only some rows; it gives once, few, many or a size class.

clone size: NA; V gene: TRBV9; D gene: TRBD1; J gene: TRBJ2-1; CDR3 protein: CASSTEHRGFQFF; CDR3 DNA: TGTGCCAGCAGCACAGAGCACAGGGGTTTCCAGTTCTTC
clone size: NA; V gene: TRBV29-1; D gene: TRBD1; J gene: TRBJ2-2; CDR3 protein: CSVEVIGQGVDGELFF; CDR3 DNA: TGCAGCGTTGAAGTAATAGGACAGGGGGTGGACGGGGAGCTGTTTTTT
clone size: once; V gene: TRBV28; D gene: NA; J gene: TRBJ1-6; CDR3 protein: CASSLGGRGWNSPLHF; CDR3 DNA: TGTGCCAGCAGCCTAGGAGGGAGGGGTTGGAATTCACCCCTCCACTTT
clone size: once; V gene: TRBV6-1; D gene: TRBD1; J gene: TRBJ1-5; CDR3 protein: CASTPGQRIHQPQHF; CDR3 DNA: TGTGCCAGCACCCCGGGACAGCGAATTCATCAGCCCCAGCATTTT
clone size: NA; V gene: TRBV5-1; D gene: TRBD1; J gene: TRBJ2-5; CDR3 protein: CASSQTGSPETQYF; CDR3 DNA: TGCGCCAGCAGCCAGACAGGGAGCCCAGAGACCCAGTACTTC
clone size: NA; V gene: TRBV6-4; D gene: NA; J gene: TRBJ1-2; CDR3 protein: CASSPEERVGGYTF; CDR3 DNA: TGTGCCAGCAGTCCCGAGGAGAGGGTCGGCGGCTACACCTTC
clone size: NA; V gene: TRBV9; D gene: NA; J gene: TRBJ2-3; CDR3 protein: CASSPISGDTQYF; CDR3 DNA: TGTGCCAGCAGCCCCATTAGCGGCGATACGCAGTATTTT
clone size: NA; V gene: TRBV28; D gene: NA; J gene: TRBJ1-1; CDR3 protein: CASSLLNTEAFF; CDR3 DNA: TGTGCCAGCAGTTTATTAAACACTGAAGCTTTCTTT
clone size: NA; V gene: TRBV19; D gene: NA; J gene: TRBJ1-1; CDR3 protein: CASNAGLFANTEAFF; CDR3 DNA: TGTGCCAGTAACGCGGGACTTTTCGCGAACACTGAAGCTTTCTTT
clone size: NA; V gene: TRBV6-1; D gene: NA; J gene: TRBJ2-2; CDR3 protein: CASSEIYNPNTGELFF; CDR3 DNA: TGTGCCAGCAGTGAAATCTACAACCCAAACACCGGGGAGCTGTTTTTT
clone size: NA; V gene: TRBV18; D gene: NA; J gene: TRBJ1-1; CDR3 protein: CASSPRQLNTEAFF; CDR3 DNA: TGTGCCAGCTCACCACGACAGTTAAACACTGAAGCTTTCTTT
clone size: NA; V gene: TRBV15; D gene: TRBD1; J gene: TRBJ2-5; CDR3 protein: CATTRDGQVQETQYF; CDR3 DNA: TGTGCCACCACCAGAGACGGACAGGTACAAGAGACCCAGTACTTC
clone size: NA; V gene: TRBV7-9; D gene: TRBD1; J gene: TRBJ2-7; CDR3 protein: CASSISGTGAYEQYF; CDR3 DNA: TGTGCCAGCAGCATTAGTGGTACAGGGGCCTACGAGCAGTACTTC
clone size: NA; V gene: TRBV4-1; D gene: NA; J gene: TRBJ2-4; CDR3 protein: CASSQEYGLGVRRLAKNIQYF; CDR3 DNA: TGCGCCAGCAGCCAAGAGTACGGCTTGGGGGTCCGACGGCTAGCCAAAAACATTCAGTACTTC
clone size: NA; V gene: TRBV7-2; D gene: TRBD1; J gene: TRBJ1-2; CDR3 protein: CASSPLQGGGYGYTF; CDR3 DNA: TGTGCCAGCAGCCCCTTACAGGGGGGAGGCTATGGCTACACCTTC
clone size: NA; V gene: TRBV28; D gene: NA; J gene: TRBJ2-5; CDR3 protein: CASRLTGAAPQETQYF; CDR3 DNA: TGTGCCAGCCGACTAACGGGGGCGGCACCTCAAGAGACCCAGTACTTC
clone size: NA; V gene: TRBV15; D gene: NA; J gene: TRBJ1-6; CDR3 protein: CATSRINWEPGHGKNSPLHF; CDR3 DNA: TGTGCCACCAGCAGAATTAATTGGGAACCGGGGCACGGAAAGAATTCACCCCTCCACTTT
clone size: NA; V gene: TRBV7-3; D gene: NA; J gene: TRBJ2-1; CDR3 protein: CASSLSSYNEQFF; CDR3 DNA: TGTGCCAGCAGCTTAAGCTCCTACAATGAGCAGTTCTTC
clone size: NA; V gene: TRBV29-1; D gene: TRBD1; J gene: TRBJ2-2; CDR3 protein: CSVNFDGTGLRGELFF; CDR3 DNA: TGCAGCGTTAATTTCGACGGGACAGGTCTCCGCGGGGAGCTGTTTTTT
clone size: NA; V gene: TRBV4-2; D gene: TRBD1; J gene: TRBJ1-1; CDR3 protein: CASSQGGTANTEAFF; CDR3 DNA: TGTGCCAGCAGCCAAGGGGGGACAGCGAACACTGAAGCTTTCTTT
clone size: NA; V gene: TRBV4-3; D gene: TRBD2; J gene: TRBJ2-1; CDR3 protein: CASSQVLLAGGNNEQFF; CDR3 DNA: TGCGCCAGCAGCCAAGTGTTACTAGCGGGGGGAAACAATGAGCAGTTCTTC
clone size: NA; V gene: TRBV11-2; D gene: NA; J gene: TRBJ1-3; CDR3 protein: CASSLDEGLTGPFSGNTIYF; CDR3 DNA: TGTGCCAGCAGCTTAGATGAAGGATTGACAGGTCCTTTCTCTGGAAACACCATATATTTT
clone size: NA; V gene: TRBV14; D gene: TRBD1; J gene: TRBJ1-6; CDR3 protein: CASSQGMTGINSPLHF; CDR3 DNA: TGTGCCAGCAGCCAAGGGATGACAGGGATAAATTCACCCCTCCACTTT
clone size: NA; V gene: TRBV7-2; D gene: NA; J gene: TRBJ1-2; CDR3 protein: CASSLGTPAGVGYTF; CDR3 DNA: TGTGCCAGCAGCTTAGGAACTCCAGCGGGGGTCGGCTACACCTTC